The 2 T cell receptor beta chains listed next were all sequenced from one sample in a study of blood T cell repertoires in COVID-19. Sequencing was performed with immunoSEQ multiplex PCR; in TCRdb, only in-frame clones are kept and a portion is missing. The sample has 70,000 to 90,000 clones; 85% are singletons. Specimen: peripheral blood. Source of these receptors: a man aged 55 to 69 with acute or convalescent COVID-19.

The chain employs TRBV19 and TRBJ2-1, with 13 bases that match TRBD2. The CDR3 contains 18 residues. J lost 6 bases, V lost 1 base, and 9 bases had no gene match. From germline, CDR1 is LNHDA and CDR2 SQIVND (reference sequence). CDR3: CASSIVLRLAGGGNEQFF. In nucleotides, the CDR3 is TGTGCCAGTAGTATAGTTTTGAGACTAGCGGGGGGAGGCAATGAGCAGTTCTTC.

The chain links TRBV10-2 to TRBJ2-5, with TRBD2 identical over 13 bases. Looked up from germline, CDR1 is WSHSY and CDR2 is SAAADI. The CDR3 extends over 15 amino acids. Trimming took 7 bases from V and 5 from J; bases not matched to a gene: 7. The CDR3 DNA reads TGCGCCAGCAAGAGATGGACTAGCGGGAGTGAGACCCAGTACTTC. The encoded protein is CASKRWTSGSETQYF.